These 21 T cell receptor beta chains share one sample of origin, sequenced in a study of blood T cell repertoires in COVID-19. The method was immunoSEQ multiplex PCR; TCRdb's version includes in-frame clones alone and lacks a portion of them. The data contain approximately 440,000 clones, roughly 87% of them singletons. Material for sequencing was PBMCs or T cells enriched from blood (not recorded which). The receptors here all came from a man aged 18 to 29 who had recovered from COVID-19.

The rearrangement links TRBV6-5 to TRBJ2-7, with D possibly TRBD2 on 6 matching bases. The CDR3 is 13 residues long. The germline CDR1 and CDR2 sequences are MNHEY and SVGAGI. V was pared by 10 bases and J by 10 bases, with 23 bases between. The CDR3 coding sequence is TGTGCCACTGGGCAAGCGGGTGGAAGGAAACAGTACTTC. This encodes CATGQAGGRKQYF.

The chain is built from TRBV5-4 and TRBJ1-1; TRBD1 aligns across 7 bases. The CDR3 contains 12 residues. Trimming took 4 bases from V and 5 from J; bases not matched to a gene: 2. The germline V gene encodes CDR1 SGHNT and CDR2 YYREEE (reference sequence). The CDR3 is CASSATGTEAFF. The CDR3 nucleotides are TGTGCCAGCAGCGCGACAGGGACTGAAGCTTTCTTT. Together with reference TRBV5-4 and TRBJ1-1, the CDR3 gives the full variable domain: ETGVTQSPTHLIKTRGQQVTLRCSSQSGHNTVSWYQQALGQGPQFIFQYYREEENGRGNFPPRFSGLQFPNYSSELNVNALELDDSALYLCASSATGTEAFFGQGTRLTVV.

This clone was found a few times. V is TRBV11-2 and J is TRBJ2-7; 8 nucleotides align to TRBD2. This CDR3 comprises 17 residues. With V trimmed by 0 bases and J by 3 bases, 10 bases remained unmatched. Germline V gene sequence: CDR1 SGHAT, CDR2 FQNNGV. This chain's CDR3 is CASSLEFGAGELYEQYF. CDR3 nucleotides: TGTGCCAGCAGCTTAGAATTCGGAGCGGGAGAACTCTACGAGCAGTACTTC.

This chain links TRBV9 with TRBJ1-5, with D tentatively TRBD1 (6 bases). CDR1 SGDLS and CDR2 YYNGEE come from the germline V gene. CDR3 size: 14 residues. V shed 7 bases and J shed 11 bases, with 22 bases lying between them. The CDR3 DNA is TGTGCCAGCTCGTTGGGGGACACCATGTCGGCCCAGCATTTT. Translating gives CASSLGDTMSAQHF.

The chain couples TRBV14 to TRBJ1-3; unclear D gene. Germline V gives CDR1 SGHDN, CDR2 FVKESK. The CDR3 loop spans 11 amino acids. Trimming took 4 bases from V and 10 from J, leaving 8 bases between them. CDR3 sequence: CASSPSKTIYF. CDR3 sequence (DNA): TGTGCCAGCAGCCCTAGTAAGACCATATATTTT.

CDR3: CASSLVSRGLLRDTEAFF. The CDR3 DNA is TGTGCCAGCAGTTTAGTTTCCAGGGGGCTGCTTCGGGACACTGAAGCTTTCTTT. V is TRBV28 and J is TRBJ1-1; 8 nucleotides match TRBD1. The CDR3 has 18 amino acids. J was trimmed by 3 bases and V by 2 bases; bases with no gene match: 14. CDR1 and CDR2 from the germline V gene are MDHEN and SYDVKM.

The V gene is TRBV18, the J gene TRBJ1-4, with D tentatively TRBD1 (5 bases). The CDR3 has 18 residues. Looked up from germline, CDR1 is KGHSH and CDR2 is LQKENI. V was cut by 3 bases and J by 0 bases, with 17 bases left in between. CDR3 DNA: TGTGCCAGCTCACCCCAGAGCCGGAGGGGAGCAACTAATGAAAAACTGTTTTTT. Protein product: CASSPQSRRGATNEKLFF.

In its sample, this clone was seen once. The chain recombines TRBV4-1 with TRBJ2-3, with TRBD1 matching over 11 bases. The CDR3 totals 16 residues. The germline CDR1 and CDR2 sequences are MGHRA and YSYEKL. Trimming removed 4 bases from V and 2 bases from J; junction bases left unmatched: 5. CDR3 coding DNA: TGCGCCAGCAGCCTCGGACAGGGGGCCCTCACAGATACGCAGTATTTT. Protein: CASSLGQGALTDTQYF.

This clone appeared a single time. The CDR3 DNA follows: TGTGCCAGTAGTATAGCGACAGGTGGCTACGAGCAGTACTTC. It yields the protein CASSIATGGYEQYF. The V and J genes are TRBV19 and TRBJ2-7; tentative D call: TRBD1 (6 bases). The CDR3 extends over 14 amino acids. Germline CDR1 and CDR2: LNHDA and SQIVND (reference sequence). The V gene lost 1 base and the J gene lost 3 bases, with 10 bases spanning the gap.

J is TRBJ1-2 and V is TRBV7-6; TRBD1 agrees at 9 bases. Unmatched junction bases numbered 11, after V lost 4 bases and J lost 8 bases. Germline lookup yields CDR1 SGHVS and CDR2 FNYEAQ. CDR3 length: 15 amino acids. The CDR3 bases are TGTGCCAGCAGCTCAAGACAGGGGGTGGTCGACGGCTACACCTTC. Its protein product is CASSSRQGVVDGYTF.

V is TRBV7-9 and J is TRBJ2-6; no clear D. Germline V CDR1 and CDR2: SEHNR, FQNEAQ (reference sequence). Trimming took off 5 bases at V and 4 bases at J, with 18 bases between the two ends. CDR3 length: 17 amino acids. The CDR3 region is CASSTEHGFRGANVLTF. In nucleotides, the CDR3 is TGTGCCAGCAGCACCGAACACGGGTTCCGGGGGGCCAACGTCCTGACTTTC.

This sequence joins TRBV20-1 and TRBJ1-2, with 8 bases matching TRBD1. The CDR3 loop spans 11 amino acids. The germline CDR1 and CDR2 sequences are DFQATT and SNEGSKA (reference sequence). The CDR3 DNA is TGCAGAGCACAGGGGGATGTTGGCTACACCTTC. It yields the protein CRAQGDVGYTF.

This chain links TRBV5-8 with TRBJ1-6, with 9 bases fitting TRBD1. The J segment lost 5 bases and the V segment lost 4 bases, leaving 4 bases of the junction unmatched. CDR1 is SGHTS, CDR2 YDEGEE, per germline. The CDR3 covers 15 residues. The CDR3 nucleotides are TGTGCCAGCAGCCCCAGACAGGGGGATAATTCACCCCTCCACTTT. Encoded protein: CASSPRQGDNSPLHF.

This rearrangement joins TRBV6-5 to TRBJ2-5; D gene ambiguous. The V gene lost 0 bases and the J gene lost 0 bases, with 5 bases spanning the gap. Germline V gives CDR1 MNHEY, CDR2 SVGAGI. This CDR3 comprises 14 residues. The CDR3: CASSYSRYQETQYF. The CDR3 DNA reads TGTGCCAGCAGTTACTCTCGGTACCAAGAGACCCAGTACTTC.

The chain couples TRBV7-6 to TRBJ2-3, with D possibly being TRBD2 (5 bases). This CDR3 is 16 amino acids long. CDR1 and CDR2 (germline): SGHVS, FNYEAQ. Trimming cost V 5 bases and J 0 bases, with 15 bases left between them. Here the CDR3 DNA reads TGTGCCAGCAGCCCAGCGGCTGCCCACAGCACAGATACGCAGTATTTT. Translation gives CASSPAAAHSTDTQYF.

The chain employs TRBV7-2 and TRBJ1-1; 8 nucleotides align to TRBD1. Germline CDR1 and CDR2: SGHTA and FQGNSA. The CDR3 runs to 16 residues. The V gene end was trimmed by 3 bases and the J gene end by 7 bases; junction bases not matched to a gene: 13. The DNA of the CDR3 is TGTGCCAGCAGCTTGACGGGGCAGGGGGCTTGGAGTGAAGCTTTCTTT. Encoded protein: CASSLTGQGAWSEAFF. The full variable domain, its missing parts supplied by reference TRBV7-2 and TRBJ1-1, is GAGVSQSPSNKVTEKGKDVELRCDPISGHTALYWYRQSLGQGLEFLIYFQGNSAPDKSGLPSDRFSAERTGGSVSTLTIQRTQQEDSAVYLCASSLTGQGAWSEAFFGQGTRLTVV.

This clone came up many times. This CDR3 reads CASSPTGQGDEKLFF. CDR3 sequence (DNA): TGTGCCAGCAGTCCGACGGGACAGGGTGATGAAAAACTGTTTTTT. This chain joins TRBV28 and TRBJ1-4, with TRBD1 identical over 9 bases. Trimming took 5 bases from V and 6 from J; bases not matched to a gene: 7. The germline V gene has CDR1 MDHEN and CDR2 SYDVKM. This CDR3 has 15 amino acids.

This chain connects TRBV7-2 to TRBJ1-5; no reliable D call. The CDR3 totals 15 residues. The V and J ends lost 5 bases and 7 bases respectively, with 18 bases between them. Germline lookup yields CDR1 SGHTA and CDR2 FQGNSA. CDR3 sequence reads: CASSPQRAFPQPQHF. In nucleotides, the CDR3 is TGTGCCAGCAGCCCCCAGCGAGCGTTTCCCCAGCCCCAGCATTTT.

The chain uses TRBV4-1 and TRBJ2-1, with 8 bases aligning to TRBD2. Germline V gene sequence: CDR1 MGHRA, CDR2 YSYEKL. The CDR3 extends over 14 amino acids. Unmatched junction bases numbered 4, after V lost 3 bases and J lost 6 bases. The CDR3 here is CASSHGGASNEQFF. CDR3 bases: TGCGCCAGCAGCCACGGGGGGGCCTCCAATGAGCAGTTCTTC.

This chain uses TRBV19 with TRBJ1-2; no reliable D call. V was shortened by 10 bases and J by 6 bases, with 15 bases between the two germline ends. CDR1 LNHDA and CDR2 SQIVND come from the germline V gene (reference sequence). There are 12 residues in the CDR3. The CDR3 nucleotides read TGTGCCATCCCCAACGGGGTCGATGGCTACACCTTC. Protein sequence: CAIPNGVDGYTF.

This clone showed up just once. CDR3 residues: CATYVSVYEQYF. The CDR3 nucleotides are TGTGCCACCTACGTGTCTGTGTACGAGCAGTACTTC. The chain links TRBV28 to TRBJ2-7; D remains ambiguous. The CDR3 has 12 amino acids. The germline gives CDR1 MDHEN, CDR2 SYDVKM. V was cut by 10 bases and J by 4 bases, with 14 bases left in between.